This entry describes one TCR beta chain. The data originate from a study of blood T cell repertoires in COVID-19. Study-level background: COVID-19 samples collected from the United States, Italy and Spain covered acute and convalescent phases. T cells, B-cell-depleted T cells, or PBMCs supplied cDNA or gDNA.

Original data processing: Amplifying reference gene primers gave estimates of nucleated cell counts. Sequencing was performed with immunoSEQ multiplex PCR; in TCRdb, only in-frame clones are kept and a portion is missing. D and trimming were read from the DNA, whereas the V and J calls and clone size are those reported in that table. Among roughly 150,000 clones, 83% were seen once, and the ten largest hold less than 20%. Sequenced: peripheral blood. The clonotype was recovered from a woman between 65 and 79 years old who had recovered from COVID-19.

As DNA, the CDR3 is TGTGCCAGCAGCCCCGGGACAGGGGTGGGCTATGGCTACACCTTC. It encodes CASSPGTGVGYGYTF. The chain joins TRBV6-5 to TRBJ1-2; the match to TRBD1 covers 10 bases. J was trimmed by 4 bases and V by 6 bases; bases with no gene match: 8. The CDR3 consists of 15 residues. Germline V gene sequence: CDR1 MNHEY, CDR2 SVGAGI.